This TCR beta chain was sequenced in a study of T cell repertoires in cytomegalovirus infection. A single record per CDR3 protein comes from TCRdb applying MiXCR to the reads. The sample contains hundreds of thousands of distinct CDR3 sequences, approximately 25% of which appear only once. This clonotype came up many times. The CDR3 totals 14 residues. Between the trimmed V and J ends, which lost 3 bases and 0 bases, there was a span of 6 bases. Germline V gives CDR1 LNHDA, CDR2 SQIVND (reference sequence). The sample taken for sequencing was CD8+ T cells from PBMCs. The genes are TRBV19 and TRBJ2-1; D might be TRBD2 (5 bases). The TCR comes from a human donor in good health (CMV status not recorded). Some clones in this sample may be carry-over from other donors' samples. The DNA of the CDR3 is TGTGCCAGTAGTATTGGGAGCTCCTACAATGAGCAGTTCTTC. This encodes CASSIGSSYNEQFF.